A single sample is the source of the 25 T cell receptor beta chains below, sequenced in a study of STAT5B mutations in CD4+ large granular lymphocyte leukemia. The data were produced by immunoSEQ multiplex PCR, yet TCRdb's version contains in-frame clones alone and is incomplete. The sample consists of a few thousand clones, about four fifths of them appearing once. The sample comprised PBMCs. The origin of the receptors is a woman in her seventies with CD4+ T-cell large granular lymphocyte leukemia.

The gene calls are TRBV7-3 and TRBJ2-3; D is perhaps TRBD2 (6 bases). The V and J ends lost 4 bases and 6 bases respectively, with 8 bases between them. The V gene's germline CDR1 is SGHTA and CDR2 FQGTGA. There are 12 residues in the CDR3. CDR3 in DNA: TGTGCCAGCAGCTCGGCGGGGGATACGCAGTATTTT. It specifies CASSSAGDTQYF.

The V gene is TRBV29-1, the J gene TRBJ2-2; 9 positions agree with TRBD2. The germline CDR1 and CDR2 sequences are SQVTM and ANQGSEA. V dropped 5 bases and J dropped 2; count of bases not matched to a gene: 6. This CDR3 contains 15 residues. As DNA, the CDR3 is TGCAGCGTTCTAGCGGGATCGTCTAACACCGGGGAGCTGTTTTTT. Its protein is CSVLAGSSNTGELFF.

J is TRBJ1-1 and V is TRBV11-3; D uncertain. Germline V gene lookup returns CDR1 SGHNT and CDR2 YENEEA. Deletions cut 2 bases from V and 3 bases from J, with 7 bases between. The CDR3 contains 13 residues. The CDR3 nucleotides read TGTGCCAGCAGCTTACTCGCAGACACTGAAGCTTTCTTT. Protein sequence: CASSLLADTEAFF.

The chain recombines TRBV5-6 with TRBJ1-4, with D possibly matching TRBD1 (5 bases). This CDR3 contains 15 residues. Trimming removed 1 base at V and 4 bases at J, with 11 bases between. Germline CDR1 is SGHDT and CDR2 is YYEEEE. This chain's CDR3 is CASSLRTGGNEKLFF. The CDR3 bases are TGTGCCAGCAGCTTGAGGACGGGGGGTAATGAAAAACTGTTTTTT. The whole variable domain, remainder taken from reference TRBV5-6 and TRBJ1-4, is DAGVTQSPTHLIKTRGQQVTLRCSPKSGHDTVSWYQQALGQGPQFIFQYYEEEERQRGNFPDRFSGHQFPNYSSELNVNALLLGDSALYLCASSLRTGGNEKLFFGSGTQLSVL.

This chain links TRBV7-3 with TRBJ2-1, with TRBD2 identical over 7 bases. Trimming took 2 bases from V and 9 from J; bases not matched to a gene: 7. The CDR3 totals 14 residues. From germline, CDR1 is SGHTA and CDR2 FQGTGA. The CDR3 DNA reads TGTGCCAGCAGCTTAGCGGGAGAGGTTGCTGAGCAGTTCTTC. It specifies CASSLAGEVAEQFF.

This clone was detected once. The V gene is TRBV29-1, the J gene TRBJ2-7; 12 nucleotides match TRBD2. CDR1 is SQVTM, CDR2 ANQGSEA, per germline. The length of the CDR3 is 13 residues. Unmatched junction bases numbered 0, after V lost 4 bases and J lost 2 bases. DNA of the CDR3: TGCAGCGTTGCTAGCGGGAGGGCCTACGAGCAGTACTTC. This gives the protein CSVASGRAYEQYF.

The chain is built from TRBV9 and TRBJ2-1, with 13 bases fitting TRBD2. The length of the CDR3 is 19 residues. Germline V gene data show CDR1 as SGDLS and CDR2 as YYNGEE. With V trimmed by 0 bases and J by 2 bases, 8 bases remained unmatched. The CDR3 reads CASSVGGLAGPITYNEQFF. In DNA, the CDR3 is TGTGCCAGCAGCGTAGGGGGACTAGCGGGACCCATCACCTACAATGAGCAGTTCTTC. Together with reference TRBV9 and TRBJ2-1, the CDR3 gives the full variable domain: DSGVTQTPKHLITATGQRVTLRCSPRSGDLSVYWYQQSLDQGLQFLIQYYNGEERAKGNILERFSAQQFPDLHSELNLSSLELGDSALYFCASSVGGLAGPITYNEQFFGPGTRLTVL.

This sequence joins TRBV10-2 and TRBJ1-1; D is unclear. This CDR3 comprises 14 residues. Germline loops: CDR1 WSHSY, CDR2 SAAADI. The V and J ends lost 5 bases and 1 base respectively, with 11 bases between them. CDR3 protein: CASSPDPKNTEAFF. In DNA form, the CDR3 reads TGCGCCAGCAGTCCAGACCCCAAGAACACTGAAGCTTTCTTT.

The V gene is TRBV5-1, the J gene TRBJ1-1; weak D call: TRBD1 (6 bases). V gave up 6 bases and J gave up 0 bases, with 12 bases separating them. Germline values: CDR1 SGHRS, CDR2 YFSETQ. The CDR3 totals 14 residues. CDR3 in DNA: TGCGCCAGCACTCCCCAGGGGATGAACACTGAAGCTTTCTTT. Translated, it gives CASTPQGMNTEAFF. The complete variable domain, with remaining parts taken from reference TRBV5-1 and TRBJ1-1, reads KAGVTQTPRYLIKTRGQQVTLSCSPISGHRSVSWYQQTPGQGLQFLFEYFSETQRNKGNFPGRFSGRQFSNSRSEMNVSTLELGDSALYLCASTPQGMNTEAFFGQGTRLTVV.

The J gene is TRBJ1-5, the V gene TRBV30; 9 positions agree with TRBD1. The CDR3 loop spans 19 amino acids. The germline gives CDR1 GTSNPN, CDR2 SVGIG (reference sequence). The V and J ends lost 3 bases and 0 bases, in that order; junction bases with no gene match: 15. In DNA, the CDR3 is TGTGCCTGGAGCCGTAGGGACAGGGTATCCAATTTTAGCAATCAGCCCCAGCATTTT. Its protein product is CAWSRRDRVSNFSNQPQHF.

The chain recombines TRBV7-7 with TRBJ1-1; TRBD1 matches 7 bases. Trimming cost V 5 bases and J 6 bases; bases outside gene matches: 6. Germline lookup yields CDR1 SSHAT and CDR2 FNYEAQ (reference sequence). The CDR3 covers 13 residues. CDR3 protein: CASSPDREAEAFF. The CDR3 DNA reads TGTGCCAGCAGCCCCGACAGGGAGGCTGAAGCTTTCTTT.

CDR3 nucleotide sequence: TGTGCCAGCAGCTTAGTCGGGGGGGCCGGGGAGACCCAGTACTTC. Protein product: CASSLVGGAGETQYF. The V and J genes are TRBV7-2 and TRBJ2-5; 8 bases match TRBD2. The CDR3 is made up of 15 amino acids. CDR1 and CDR2 (germline): SGHTA, FQGNSA. Trimming removed 1 base from V and 5 bases from J; junction bases left unmatched: 6.

The chain has TRBV5-1 and TRBJ2-5; 9 bases line up with TRBD2. The J call could be wrong; TRBJ2-7 is a better fit for the DNA end. CDR1 and CDR2 (germline): SGHRS, YFSETQ. This CDR3 region has 14 residues. The CDR3 spells CASSSTSGPYEQYF. The CDR3 coding sequence is TGCGCCAGCAGCTCGACTAGCGGCCCCTACGAGCAGTACTTC.

J is TRBJ2-2 and V is TRBV7-3, with D possibly called TRBD1 or TRBD2 (5 bases each). V lost 4 bases, J lost 5 bases, and 8 bases lay in between. Germline CDR1 and CDR2: SGHTA and FQGTGA. The CDR3 sequence is 13 residues long. The CDR3 nucleotides read TGTGCCAGCAGCTCGGGGCGTACCGGGGAGCTGTTTTTT. It specifies CASSSGRTGELFF.

The chain carries TRBV28 and TRBJ2-5, with D hard to call. The CDR3 is 14 residues long. CDR1 and CDR2 from the germline V gene are MDHEN and SYDVKM. Trimming removed 3 bases at V and 0 bases at J, with 8 bases between. The CDR3: CASSFLGYQETQYF. Here the CDR3 DNA reads TGTGCCAGCAGTTTTCTCGGGTACCAAGAGACCCAGTACTTC.

This clone has just a few counts. This chain uses TRBV6-5 with TRBJ2-2, with no clear D. Germline values: CDR1 MNHEY, CDR2 SVGAGI. The CDR3 length is 14 residues. V lost 5 bases and J lost 5, with 12 bases in between. The CDR3 DNA reads TGTGCCAGCAGTCCCTGGGATGCTACCGGGGAGCTGTTTTTT. Translated: CASSPWDATGELFF.

This chain joins TRBV19 and TRBJ2-5; 9 positions match TRBD1. After removal of 3 bases from V and 2 bases from J, the junction contained 1 base not matched to a gene. The CDR3 totals 14 residues. Germline lookup yields CDR1 LNHDA and CDR2 SQIVND (reference sequence). CDR3 nucleotide sequence: TGTGCCAGTAGTATCGGACAGGGGCAAGAGACCCAGTACTTC. Amino acid sequence: CASSIGQGQETQYF.

This chain uses TRBV12-1 with TRBJ2-1. TRBV12-1 is deemed a pseudogene. The CDR3 has 15 residues. CDR3 amino acids: CASSGDGASYNEQFF. As DNA, the CDR3 is TGTGCCAGCAGCGGGGACGGGGCCTCCTACAATGAGCAGTTCTTC.

This clone was observed a single time. V is TRBV5-4 and J is TRBJ2-3, with no clear D. V lost 1 base to trimming and J lost 4 bases, with 4 bases between them. The germline CDR1 and CDR2 sequences are SGHNT and YYREEE (reference sequence). This CDR3 is 12 amino acids long. The CDR3 region has the DNA TGTGCCAGCAGCTTGTCCTCAGATACGCAGTATTTT. As protein: CASSLSSDTQYF.

This chain connects TRBV11-1 to TRBJ2-3; 7 positions match TRBD2. J gave up 1 base and V 2 bases, and 0 bases lay outside the gene matches. This CDR3 region has 14 residues. Germline CDR1 reads SGHAT; CDR2 reads FQDESV (reference sequence). As DNA, the CDR3 is TGTGCCAGCAGCTTAAGCGGGGGCACAGATACGCAGTATTTT. Amino acids: CASSLSGGTDTQYF.

The V call is TRBV5-6, the J call TRBJ2-3, with D perhaps TRBD1 (5 bases). The CDR3 is made up of 14 amino acids. Germline values: CDR1 SGHDT, CDR2 YYEEEE. Between the trimmed V and J ends, which lost 5 bases and 3 bases, there was a span of 13 bases. The CDR3, as DNA: TGTGCCAGCAGTCCGGCAGGGCAGACAGATACGCAGTATTTT. It is translated as CASSPAGQTDTQYF. Complete variable domain (other parts from reference TRBV5-6 and TRBJ2-3): DAGVTQSPTHLIKTRGQQVTLRCSPKSGHDTVSWYQQALGQGPQFIFQYYEEEERQRGNFPDRFSGHQFPNYSSELNVNALLLGDSALYLCASSPAGQTDTQYFGPGTRLTVL.

This clone has just a few counts. The chain couples TRBV6-5 to TRBJ1-1; a weak D match, TRBD1 (6 bases). The V gene's germline CDR1 is MNHEY and CDR2 SVGAGI. The CDR3 is 14 amino acids. V shed 1 base and J shed 1 base, with 7 bases lying between them. The CDR3 loop reads CASSYLQGNTEAFF. Written as DNA, the CDR3 is TGTGCCAGCAGTTACTTACAGGGGAACACTGAAGCTTTCTTT.

V is TRBV29-1 and J is TRBJ2-1, with 8 bases that match TRBD2. Trimming removed 6 bases from V and 0 bases from J; junction bases left unmatched: 16. CDR1 and CDR2 (germline): SQVTM, ANQGSEA. The CDR3 consists of 18 residues. The CDR3 spells CSVPSLAGPPSSYNEQFF. In DNA form, the CDR3 reads TGCAGCGTCCCTTCGCTAGCGGGTCCTCCGAGCTCCTACAATGAGCAGTTCTTC.

V usage is TRBV30 and J usage is TRBJ1-2; 10 nucleotides line up with TRBD1. Germline lookup yields CDR1 GTSNPN and CDR2 SVGIG (reference sequence). V was pared by 3 bases and J by 8 bases, with 6 bases of the junction left unmatched. The CDR3 is made up of 13 amino acids. The CDR3 DNA is TGTGCCTGGAGCGGGACAGGGGCGGGGGGCTACACCTTC. Translation: CAWSGTGAGGYTF.

This chain links TRBV29-1 with TRBJ2-7; D may be TRBD1 (6 bases). V lost 0 bases and J 0 bases, leaving 12 bases between the germline ends. CDR3 size: 15 residues. The germline V gene has CDR1 SQVTM and CDR2 ANQGSEA. Here the CDR3 reads CSVEDPGTNSYEQYF. The CDR3 nucleotides read TGCAGCGTTGAAGACCCGGGGACAAACTCCTACGAGCAGTACTTC.